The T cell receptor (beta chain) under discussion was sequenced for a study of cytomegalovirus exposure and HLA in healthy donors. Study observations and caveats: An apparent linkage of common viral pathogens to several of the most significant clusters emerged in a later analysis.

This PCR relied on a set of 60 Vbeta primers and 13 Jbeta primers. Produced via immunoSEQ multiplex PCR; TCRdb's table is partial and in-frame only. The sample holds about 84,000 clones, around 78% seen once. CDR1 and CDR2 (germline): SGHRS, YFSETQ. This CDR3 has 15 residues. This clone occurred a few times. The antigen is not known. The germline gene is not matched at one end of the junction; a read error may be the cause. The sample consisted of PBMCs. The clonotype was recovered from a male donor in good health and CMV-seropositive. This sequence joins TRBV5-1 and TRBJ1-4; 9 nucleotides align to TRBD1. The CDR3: CASSSGTGYNEKLFF. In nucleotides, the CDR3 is TGTGCCAGCAGTTCGGGGACAGGGTATAATGAAAAACTGTTTTTT.